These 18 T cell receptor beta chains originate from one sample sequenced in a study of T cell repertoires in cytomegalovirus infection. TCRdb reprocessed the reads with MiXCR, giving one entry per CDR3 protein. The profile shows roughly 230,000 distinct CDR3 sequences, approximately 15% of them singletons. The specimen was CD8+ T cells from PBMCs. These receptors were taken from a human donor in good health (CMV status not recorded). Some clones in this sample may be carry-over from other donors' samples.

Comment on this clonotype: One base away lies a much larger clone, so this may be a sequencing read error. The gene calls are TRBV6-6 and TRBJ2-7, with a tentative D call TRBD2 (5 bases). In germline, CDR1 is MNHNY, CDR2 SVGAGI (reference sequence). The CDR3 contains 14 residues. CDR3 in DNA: TGTGCCAACAGTTACGGGGAGAGCTCCTACGAGCAGTACTTC. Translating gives CANSYGESSYEQYF.

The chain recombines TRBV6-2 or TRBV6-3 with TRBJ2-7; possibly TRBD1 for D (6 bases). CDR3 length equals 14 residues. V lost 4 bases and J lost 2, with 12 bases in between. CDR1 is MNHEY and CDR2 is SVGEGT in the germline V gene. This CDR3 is CASSLQGRAYEQYF. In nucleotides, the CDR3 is TGTGCCAGCAGTTTACAGGGTCGGGCCTACGAGCAGTACTTC.

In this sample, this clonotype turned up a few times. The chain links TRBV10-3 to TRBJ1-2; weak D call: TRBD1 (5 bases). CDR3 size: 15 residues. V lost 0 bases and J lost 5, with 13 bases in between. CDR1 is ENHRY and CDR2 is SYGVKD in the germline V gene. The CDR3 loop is CAISESPGRGYGYTF. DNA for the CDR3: TGTGCCATCAGTGAGTCCCCCGGACGGGGGTATGGCTACACCTTC.

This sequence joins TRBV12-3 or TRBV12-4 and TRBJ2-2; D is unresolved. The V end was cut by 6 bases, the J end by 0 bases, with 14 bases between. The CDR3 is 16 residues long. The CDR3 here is CASSHRLGANTGELFF. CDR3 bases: TGTGCCAGCAGCCATCGTCTGGGCGCGAACACCGGGGAGCTGTTTTTT.

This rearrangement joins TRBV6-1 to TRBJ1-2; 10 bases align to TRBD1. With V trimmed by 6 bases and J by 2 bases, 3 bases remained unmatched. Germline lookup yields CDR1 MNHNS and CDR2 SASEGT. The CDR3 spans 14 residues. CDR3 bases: TGTGCCAGCAGGCAGGGACAGGGGAACTATGGCTACACCTTC. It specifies CASRQGQGNYGYTF.

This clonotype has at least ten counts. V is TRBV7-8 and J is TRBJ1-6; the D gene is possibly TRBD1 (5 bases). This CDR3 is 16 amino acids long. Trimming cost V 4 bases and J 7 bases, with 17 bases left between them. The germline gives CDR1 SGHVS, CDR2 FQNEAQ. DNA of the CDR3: TGTGCCAGCAGCTCGACCCCGGGGGACGTAAATTCACCCCTCCACTTT. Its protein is CASSSTPGDVNSPLHF.

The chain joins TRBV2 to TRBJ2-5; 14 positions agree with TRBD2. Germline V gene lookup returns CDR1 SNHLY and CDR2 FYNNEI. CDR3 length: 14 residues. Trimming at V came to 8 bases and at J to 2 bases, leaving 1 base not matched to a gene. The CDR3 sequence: CASGTSGGQETQYF. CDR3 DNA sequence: TGTGCCAGCGGGACTAGCGGGGGACAAGAGACCCAGTACTTC.

In nucleotides, the CDR3 is TGCAGTGCTCTCCCGGGACTGGGATACGAGCAGTACTTC. Translation: CSALPGLGYEQYF. The V call is TRBV20-1, the J call TRBJ2-7, with D maybe TRBD2 (6 bases). The CDR3 spans 13 residues. Germline CDR1 and CDR2: DFQATT and SNEGSKA (reference sequence). Trimming removed 5 bases at V and 4 bases at J, with 15 bases between.

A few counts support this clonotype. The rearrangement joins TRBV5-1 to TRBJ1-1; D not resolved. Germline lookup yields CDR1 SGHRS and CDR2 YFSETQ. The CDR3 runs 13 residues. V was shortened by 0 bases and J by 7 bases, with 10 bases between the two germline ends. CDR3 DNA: TGCGCCAGCAGCTTGGATATTGTGGATGAAGCTTTCTTT. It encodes CASSLDIVDEAFF.

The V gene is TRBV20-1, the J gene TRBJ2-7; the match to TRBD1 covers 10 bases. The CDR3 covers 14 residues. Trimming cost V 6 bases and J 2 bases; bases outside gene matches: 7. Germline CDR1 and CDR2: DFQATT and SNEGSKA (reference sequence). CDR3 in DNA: TGCAGTGCCGGGCGTGGACAGGGGGCCTACGAGCAGTACTTC. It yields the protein CSAGRGQGAYEQYF.

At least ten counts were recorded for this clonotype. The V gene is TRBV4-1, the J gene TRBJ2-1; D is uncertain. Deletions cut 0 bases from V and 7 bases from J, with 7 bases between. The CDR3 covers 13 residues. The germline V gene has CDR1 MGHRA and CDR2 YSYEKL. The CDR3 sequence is CASSQDMENEQFF. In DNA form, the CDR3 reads TGCGCCAGCAGCCAAGATATGGAGAATGAGCAGTTCTTC.

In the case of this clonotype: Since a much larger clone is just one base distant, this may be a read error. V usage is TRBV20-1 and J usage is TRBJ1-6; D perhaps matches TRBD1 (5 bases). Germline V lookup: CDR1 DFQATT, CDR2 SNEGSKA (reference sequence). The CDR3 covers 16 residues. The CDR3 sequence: CSGRDLLQGGNSPLHF. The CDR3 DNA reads TGCAGTGGTAGAGATCTCCTGCAGGGCGGTAATTCACCCCTCCACTTT.

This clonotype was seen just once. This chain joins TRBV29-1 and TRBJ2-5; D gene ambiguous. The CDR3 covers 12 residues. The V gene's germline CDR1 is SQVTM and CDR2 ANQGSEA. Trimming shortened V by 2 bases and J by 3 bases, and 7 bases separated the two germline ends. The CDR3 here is CSVEYGEETQYF. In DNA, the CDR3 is TGCAGCGTTGAATACGGTGAAGAGACCCAGTACTTC.

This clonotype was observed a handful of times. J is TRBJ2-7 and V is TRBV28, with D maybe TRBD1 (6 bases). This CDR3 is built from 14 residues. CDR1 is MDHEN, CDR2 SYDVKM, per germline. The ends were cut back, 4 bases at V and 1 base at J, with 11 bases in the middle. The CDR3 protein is CASSSPRGSYEQYF. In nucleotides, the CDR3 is TGTGCCAGCAGTTCCCCCAGGGGTTCCTACGAGCAGTACTTC.

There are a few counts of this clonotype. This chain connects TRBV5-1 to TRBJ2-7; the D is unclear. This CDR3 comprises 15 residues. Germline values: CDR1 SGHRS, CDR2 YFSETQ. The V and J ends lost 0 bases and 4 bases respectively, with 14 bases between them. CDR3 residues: CASSLDPGSGYEQYF. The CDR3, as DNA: TGCGCCAGCAGCTTGGATCCCGGCTCCGGGTACGAGCAGTACTTC.

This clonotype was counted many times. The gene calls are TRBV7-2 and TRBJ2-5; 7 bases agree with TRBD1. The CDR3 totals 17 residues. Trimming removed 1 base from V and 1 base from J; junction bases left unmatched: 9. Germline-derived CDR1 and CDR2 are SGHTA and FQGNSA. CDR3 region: CASSLEHQAGGQETQYF. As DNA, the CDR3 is TGTGCCAGCAGCTTAGAACATCAAGCAGGGGGCCAAGAGACCCAGTACTTC. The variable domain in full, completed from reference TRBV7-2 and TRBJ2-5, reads GAGVSQSPSNKVTEKGKDVELRCDPISGHTALYWYRQSLGQGLEFLIYFQGNSAPDKSGLPSDRFSAERTGGSVSTLTIQRTQQEDSAVYLCASSLEHQAGGQETQYFGPGTRLLVL.

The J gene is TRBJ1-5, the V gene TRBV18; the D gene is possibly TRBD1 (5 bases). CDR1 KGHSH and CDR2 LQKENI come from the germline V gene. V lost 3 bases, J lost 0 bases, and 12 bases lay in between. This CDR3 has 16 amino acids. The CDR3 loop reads CASSPAPGISNQPQHF. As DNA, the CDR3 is TGTGCCAGCTCACCCGCCCCAGGGATTAGCAATCAGCCCCAGCATTTT.

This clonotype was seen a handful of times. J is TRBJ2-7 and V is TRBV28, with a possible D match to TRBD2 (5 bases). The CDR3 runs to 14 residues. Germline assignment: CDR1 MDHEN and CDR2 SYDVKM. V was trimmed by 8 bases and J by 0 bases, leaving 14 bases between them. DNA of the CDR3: TGTGCCAGCCTTGGGGAGAACAACTCCTACGAGCAGTACTTC. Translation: CASLGENNSYEQYF.